Listed below are T cell receptor beta chains from one sample, sequenced in a study of cytomegalovirus exposure and HLA in healthy donors. Assay: immunoSEQ multiplex PCR; the TCRdb copy retains only in-frame clones and omits some. This repertoire shows approximately 140,000 clones, 55% to 70% found once; its top ten account for 7% to 8.5%. Material for sequencing was PBMCs. These receptors all stem from a woman aged 55-69 years in good health and CMV-seropositive. The CDR3 runs from the conserved cysteine through the conserved F or W. A clone size is listed for some rows: how often the clone was seen (once, few, many), or a class if it is expanded.

V gene	J gene	clone size	CDR3 protein
TRBV7-2	TRBJ2-5	.	CASSLRTSGKKTQYF
TRBV14	.	.	CASSQENSYYEQYF
TRBV28	TRBJ2-7	few	CASSQDRDKQYF
TRBV5-1	TRBJ1-2	.	CASSSHMGGSPWSGYTF
TRBV7-2	TRBJ2-7	.	CASSFTSAYEQYF
TRBV13	TRBJ1-2	.	CASSPQGQGLYGYTF
TRBV27	TRBJ2-3	.	CASRGSGRALDTQYF
TRBV5-1	TRBJ1-3	.	CASSSGLSPRQPSGNTIYF
TRBV7-2	TRBJ2-7	.	CASSLAYRLTSGRLGDEQYF
TRBV10-3	TRBJ1-5	.	CAISDRGFGNQPQHF
TRBV15	TRBJ2-2	few	CATSRTGTSVGELFF
TRBV4-1	TRBJ2-3	.	CASSPFGAADTQYF
TRBV5-1	TRBJ2-2	.	CASSLGAAGTGELFF
TRBV21-1	TRBJ2-2	.	CASSRGTANTGELFF
TRBV19	TRBJ1-5	.	CASSTWDRSRNQPQHF
TRBV5-1	TRBJ2-5	.	CASCLGQGVQETQYF
TRBV5-1	TRBJ1-1	.	CASSLRTVNTEAFF
TRBV6-1	TRBJ1-4	few	CASSEGQGVGKLFF
TRBV7-2	.	few	CASSPTWDRGYEQYF
TRBV7-2	TRBJ2-2	.	CASSLGRLADPNTGELFF
TRBV29-1	TRBJ2-1	few	CSAPSGLLAGAINEQFF
TRBV2	TRBJ2-1	.	CASSLLAGVGINEQFF
TRBV6-5	TRBJ2-1	once	CASSLGGGPYNEQFF
TRBV4-3	TRBJ2-7	.	CASSQEAGDYEQYF
TRBV7-9	TRBJ2-5	.	CASSEGAGTQYF
TRBV6-4	TRBJ2-1	.	CASSSTGGTYNEQFF
TRBV27	TRBJ2-1	.	CASRGGTSAYNEQFF
TRBV11-2	TRBJ2-7	.	CASSLGLASYEQYF
TRBV13	TRBJ1-2	.	CASSLRAGGYYGYTF
TRBV30	TRBJ2-3	.	CAWSGGQGTDTQYF
TRBV2	TRBJ2-3	once	CASRSTGGTDTQYF
TRBV6-5	TRBJ2-7	.	CASSYGGTGDYEQYF
TRBV28	TRBJ1-2	.	CASSLTSNYGYTF